Each of the 7 T cell receptor beta chains below was sequenced from the same sample in a study of T-cell memory formation after mild COVID-19. A single record per CDR3 protein comes from TCRdb applying MiXCR to the 5' RACE reads. This sample has about 400,000 distinct CDR3 sequences; about 22% occur once, and the top ten carry roughly 14%. Sequencing was performed on PBMCs or a T cell subset sorted from them (not recorded which). The receptor source for this set is an adult woman who had mild COVID-19 (a few samples of this study predate the infection). Cell type and time point are not known.

This chain joins TRBV20-1 and TRBJ2-3, with 9 bases that match TRBD1. Germline trimming cut 5 bases from V and 5 bases from J; bases unmatched to any gene: 8. The germline V gene has CDR1 DFQATT and CDR2 SNEGSKA (reference sequence). The CDR3 extends over 14 amino acids. In DNA, the CDR3 is TGCAGTGCTCCTCGGGACAGGGTTGTAGATACGCAGTATTTT. Translating it yields CSAPRDRVVDTQYF.

This clonotype was counted between two and nine times. The V gene is TRBV7-9, the J gene TRBJ2-7, with 8 positions matching TRBD1. This CDR3 spans 14 amino acids. The germline V gene encodes CDR1 SEHNR and CDR2 FQNEAQ (reference sequence). Unmatched junction bases numbered 8, after V lost 5 bases and J lost 5 bases. The CDR3 DNA reads TGTGCCAGCAGCCCCCACGGACAGGGCAACGAGCAGTACTTC. As protein: CASSPHGQGNEQYF.

The table lists this clonotype with many counts. The gene calls are TRBV14 and TRBJ2-7; no clear D. V lost 1 base and J lost 2, with 6 bases in between. The CDR3 totals 13 residues. Germline values: CDR1 SGHDN, CDR2 FVKESK. The CDR3 spells CASSQAPPYEQYF. DNA for the CDR3: TGTGCCAGCAGCCAAGCCCCCCCCTACGAGCAGTACTTC.

This chain links TRBV5-4 with TRBJ2-3; 9 nucleotides align to TRBD1. After removal of 7 bases from V and 5 bases from J, the junction contained 11 bases not matched to a gene. This CDR3 contains 15 residues. Looked up from germline, CDR1 is SGHNT and CDR2 is YYREEE (reference sequence). The CDR3 here is CASSFGQGREDTQYF. The CDR3 coding sequence is TGTGCCAGCTCCTTTGGACAGGGGAGAGAAGATACGCAGTATTTT.

V is TRBV7-9 and J is TRBJ2-1; a weak D match, TRBD2 (6 bases). The germline V gene encodes CDR1 SEHNR and CDR2 FQNEAQ (reference sequence). CDR3 length: 13 amino acids. Trimming stripped 5 bases from V and 8 bases from J, with 13 bases between. CDR3 sequence (DNA): TGTGCCAGCAGCCTTAGCGGTGGGTATGAGCAGTTCTTC. This sequence encodes CASSLSGGYEQFF.

This clonotype has a handful of counts. V and J are TRBV24-1 and TRBJ2-3, with D hard to call. This CDR3 has 16 amino acids. Deletions cut 4 bases from V and 3 bases from J, with 16 bases between. Per the germline V gene, CDR1 is KGHDR and CDR2 is SFDVKD. This CDR3 is CATSDTKESWTDTQYF. The CDR3 bases are TGTGCCACCAGTGACACTAAGGAATCTTGGACAGATACGCAGTATTTT.

This clonotype was found a few times. The chain joins TRBV5-6 to TRBJ2-3; the D is unclear. The germline V gene encodes CDR1 SGHDT and CDR2 YYEEEE. This CDR3 comprises 16 residues. The V and J ends lost 0 bases and 3 bases respectively, with 14 bases between them. CDR3 nucleotide sequence: TGTGCCAGCAGCTTGGCGGTGGTTTACATTACAGATACGCAGTATTTT. Translated: CASSLAVVYITDTQYF.